The rows below give T cell receptor beta chains drawn from one sample of a study of T cells in Graves' hyperthyroidism and ophthalmopathy. From the multiplex PCR reads, TCRdb called clonotypes with MiXCR, one entry per CDR3 protein. Among more than 350,000 distinct CDR3 sequences listed, about 16% were seen once. Sequences were obtained from blood. The receptor set was obtained from a woman younger than 45 with Graves' hyperthyroidism. Both conserved end residues are part of each CDR3. A D gene is named only where the DNA matches it firmly. Part of the rows lack a size; the others show once, few, many or a class for expanded clones.

d_call j_call v_call clone_size cdr3_nt cdr3_aa
. TRBJ1-1 TRBV6-1 . TGTGCCACCAATATGAACACTGAAGCTTTCTTT CATNMNTEAFF
. TRBJ2-6 TRBV2 many TGTGCCAGCAGCGGGGAGGATTTAGCTGGGGCCAACGTCCTGACTTTC CASSGEDLAGANVLTF
TRBD2 TRBJ2-5 TRBV20-1 many TGCAGTGCAACCAGCGGGAGGGCCGAGGAGACCCAGTACTTC CSATSGRAEETQYF
. TRBJ1-6 TRBV15 few TGTGCCACCAGGATTAGACCGGGAGATTCACCCCTCCACTTT CATRIRPGDSPLHF
TRBD2 TRBJ2-3 TRBV20-1 many TGCAGTGCCCGGACTAGCGGGGGCACAGATACGCAGTATTTT CSARTSGGTDTQYF
. TRBJ1-2 TRBV13 many TGTGCCAGCAGCTTAGCTGGGGATGGCTACACCTTC CASSLAGDGYTF
. TRBJ2-4 TRBV30 many TGTGCCTGGAGTCAAGGGAAATCAAACATTCAGTACTTC CAWSQGKSNIQYF
. TRBJ2-3 TRBV5-1 . TGCGCCAGCAGCTTGGCCGGGGACCCATCCGCAGATACGCAGTATTTT CASSLAGDPSADTQYF
TRBD2 TRBJ2-2 TRBV7-2 . TGTGCCAGCAGCCTTAGACCACCGGGACTAGCGGGAGGCTTTGTAGGGGAGCTGTTTTTT CASSLRPPGLAGGFVGELFF
TRBD1 TRBJ2-4 TRBV6-4 . TGTGCCAGCAGTGACTCAGGTTGGACAGGTAACAACATTCAGTACTTC CASSDSGWTGNNIQYF
TRBD1 TRBJ1-5 TRBV6-1 many TGTGCCAGCACCACGGGGGACAGGGGGTCGCAGCCCCAGCATTTT CASTTGDRGSQPQHF
TRBD2 TRBJ2-7 TRBV7-2 few TGTGCCAGCAGTTACGGGTCGGCTAGCGGCTACGAGCAGTACTTC CASSYGSASGYEQYF
TRBD1 TRBJ2-2 TRBV5-1 few TGCGCCAGCAGCCTAGACAGGGATCCTGCGACCGGGGAGCTGTTTTTT CASSLDRDPATGELFF
. TRBJ1-4 TRBV2 . TGTGCCAGCAGTGACGTGCCGCCTAATGAAAAACTGTTTTTT CASSDVPPNEKLFF
TRBD2 TRBJ2-3 TRBV24-1 few TGTGCCACCAGTGACGCCGCCTTAGCGGGAGGGCCGGTAGATACGCAGTATTTT CATSDAALAGGPVDTQYF
TRBD1 TRBJ2-7 TRBV3-1 . TGTGCCAGCAGCGACAGGGCCGAGCAGTACTTC CASSDRAEQYF
TRBD2 TRBJ2-3 TRBV4-1 . TGCGCCAGCAGCCAAGATGTGGGCGGGAGGGTCACAGATACGCAGTATTTT CASSQDVGGRVTDTQYF
. TRBJ2-3 TRBV5-1 many TGCGCCAGCAGCTTGGCCAGGGATACAGATACGCAGTATTTT CASSLARDTDTQYF
TRBD1 TRBJ2-1 TRBV5-4 . TGTGCCAGCAGCCGGGACAGGGGGGGCTCCTACAATGAGCAGTTCTTC CASSRDRGGSYNEQFF
. TRBJ2-1 TRBV10-1 many TGCGCCAGCAGTGACAGGGATTTTTACAATGAGCAGTTCTTC CASSDRDFYNEQFF
. TRBJ2-7 TRBV3-1 . TGTGCCAGCAGCCAAGCGGGCGGACCGACCTACGAGCAGTACTTC CASSQAGGPTYEQYF
TRBD1 TRBJ2-7 TRBV5-1 many TGCGCCAGCACCCCATTTGTGACGGGACAGGGACTATACGAGCAGTACTTC CASTPFVTGQGLYEQYF
TRBD1 TRBJ2-1 TRBV27 many TGTGCCAGCAGTTCGATGGACAGGATCGATGAGCAGTTCTTC CASSSMDRIDEQFF
TRBD2 TRBJ2-7 TRBV7-2 many TGTGCCAGCAGCCCAACCCAAGCGGGAGGGGGCGAGCAGTACTTC CASSPTQAGGGEQYF
. TRBJ2-7 TRBV2 few TGTGCCAGCCTACCGACAGTGATTACCTACGAGCAGTACTTC CASLPTVITYEQYF
TRBD1 TRBJ2-7 TRBV7-3 . TGTGCCAGCAGCTTATGGGGACGACAGGGGGCCGAGCAGTACTTC CASSLWGRQGAEQYF
. TRBJ2-7 TRBV20-1 many TGCAGTGCTGTAGCGCACTCCTACGAGCAGTACTTC CSAVAHSYEQYF
TRBD2 TRBJ2-5 TRBV24-1 many TGTGCCACCAGTGACCCTAGCGGGAGTGGAGAGACCCAGTACTTC CATSDPSGSGETQYF
TRBD1 TRBJ1-4 TRBV2 . TGTGCCAGCAGTCCAGGGGGCGACGGAAAACTGTTTTTT CASSPGGDGKLFF
TRBD1 TRBJ2-1 TRBV27 many TGTGCCAGCAGTTTATCTCTGGGACAGGGGGCCAATGAGCAGTTCTTC CASSLSLGQGANEQFF
. TRBJ2-1 TRBV7-2 many TGTGCCAGCAGCTTAGGTAGTTTCGTCGCGAACAATGAGCAGTTCTTC CASSLGSFVANNEQFF
. TRBJ1-1 TRBV20-1 many TGCAGTGCAGGGGGGGTTAGTGGCACTGAAGCTTTCTTT CSAGGVSGTEAFF
. TRBJ1-2 TRBV4-1 . TGCGCCAGCAGCCAAGTACAGACTAACTATGGCTACACCTTC CASSQVQTNYGYTF